This T cell receptor beta chain is drawn from a study of T cell repertoires and HLA-DP antigens. About this clone itself: What it recognizes is unknown.

Here immunoSEQ multiplex PCR was the method, and the copy in TCRdb shows in-frame clones only, minus some. The sample consists of roughly 120,000 clones, around 92% of them appearing once. Regarding the study as a whole: Previously undetected clones averaged around 40% and 50% against the two alleles respectively.

This sequence originates from a young woman in good health and CMV-seronegative. Sequencing input: CD4+ T cells from PBMCs.

CDR3 sequence (DNA): TGTGCCAGCACCTCACCCGGGACCCCACCCCGTTCTCAGGGAAGTAAAACGAACACCGGGGAGCTGTTTTTT. Translating gives CASTSPGTPPRSQGSKTNTGELFF. The V gene is TRBV2, the J gene TRBJ2-2; D tentatively fits TRBD1 or TRBD2 (5 bases each). The germline V gene has CDR1 SNHLY and CDR2 FYNNEI. Trimming left V 7 bases short and J 0 bases short, with 39 bases between. This CDR3 spans 24 amino acids. Supplemented by reference TRBV2 and TRBJ2-2, the full variable domain reads EPEVTQTPSHQVTQMGQEVILRCVPISNHLYFYWYRQILGQKVEFLVSFYNNEISEKSEIFDDQFSVERPDGSNFTLKIRSTKLEDSAMYFCASTSPGTPPRSQGSKTNTGELFFGEGSRLTVL.